This record concerns one TCR beta chain sequence. Its antigen is unknown. Data came from immunoSEQ multiplex PCR; TCRdb stores just in-frame clones and leaves some out. The sample has about 150,000 clones, about 85% seen once. The sample comes from a study of radiation and T cells in renal cell carcinoma. The CDR3 is 15 residues long. The germline V and J ends were trimmed by 0 bases and 8 bases, with 12 bases remaining between them. CDR1 and CDR2 (germline): SGHNT, YYREEE (reference sequence). Noted time point: baseline pretreatment blood. The treatment: 15 Gy SBRT to primary tumor, nephrectomy 4 weeks later. The tumor was a clear cell renal cell carcinoma. Study results and caveats: From baseline, blood top tumor clonotypes peaked at 2 weeks post-radiation. Baseline intratumoral clonotype presence is unknown without pretreatment biopsies.

The chain couples TRBV5-4 to TRBJ1-6; D is ambiguous. Specimen: blood, collected from a patient whose treatment included radiotherapy and nephrectomy. The clonotype originates from a woman between 70 and 85 years old with renal cell carcinoma. For the CDR3, the DNA is TGTGCCAGCAGCTTGGAGGACGGGCCCGATTCACCCCTCCACTTT. Translating gives CASSLEDGPDSPLHF. The entire variable domain, with the rest obtained from reference TRBV5-4 and TRBJ1-6, is as follows: ETGVTQSPTHLIKTRGQQVTLRCSSQSGHNTVSWYQQALGQGPQFIFQYYREEENGRGNFPPRFSGLQFPNYSSELNVNALELDDSALYLCASSLEDGPDSPLHFGNGTRLTVT.